Listed here are 10 T cell receptor beta chains from one sample, sequenced in a study of spatial heterogeneity in lung cancer. One entry per CDR3 protein, called by TCRdb with MiXCR from the 5' RACE reads. The table records about 13,000 distinct CDR3 sequences, 5.2% of them present only once. Noted time point: sample taken at primary tumor resection. Researchers sequenced whole RNA taken from tumor, nontumor lung or frozen PBMC without sorting. The material sequenced was lung tumor tissue, taken at surgery. All receptors derive from a human donor with early-stage non-small cell lung cancer.

This clonotype was counted ten times or more. Found in a library prepared for alpha chains, this beta chain is an off-target read, and its abundance has little meaning. V and J are TRBV7-3 and TRBJ2-1; TRBD1 is a possible D gene (5 bases). The CDR3 is 14 residues long. Germline V gene data show CDR1 as SGHTA and CDR2 as FQGTGA. V lost 3 bases to trimming and J lost 8 bases, with 14 bases between them. The CDR3 DNA reads TGTGCCAGCAGCTTCCAGGGCGGTAGGGATGAGCAGTTCTTC. It is translated as CASSFQGGRDEQFF. The entire variable domain, with the rest obtained from reference TRBV7-3 and TRBJ2-1, is as follows: GAGVSQTPSNKVTEKGKYVELRCDPISGHTALYWYRQSLGQGPEFLIYFQGTGAADDSGLPNDRFFAVRPEGSVSTLKIQRTERGDSAVYLCASSFQGGRDEQFFGPGTRLTVL.

This clonotype was counted many times. The size of this beta chain means little, since it is a stray read in a library made for alpha chains. The chain links TRBV7-2 to TRBJ2-3, with D possibly matching TRBD2 (5 bases). The CDR3 covers 14 residues. V was cut by 2 bases and J by 3 bases, with 9 bases left in between. Germline CDR1 reads SGHTA; CDR2 reads FQGNSA. The CDR3 reads CASSLRRETDTQYF. The CDR3 nucleotides read TGTGCCAGCAGCTTAAGAAGGGAGACAGATACGCAGTATTTT. The complete variable domain, with remaining parts taken from reference TRBV7-2 and TRBJ2-3, reads GAGVSQSPSNKVTEKGKDVELRCDPISGHTALYWYRQSLGQGLEFLIYFQGNSAPDKSGLPSDRFSAERTGGSVSTLTIQRTQQEDSAVYLCASSLRRETDTQYFGPGTRLTVL.

This clonotype was counted at least ten times. As an off-target read in a library built for alpha chains, this beta chain has a frequency of little significance. The chain links TRBV24-1 to TRBJ1-4, with 9 positions matching TRBD1. The germline V gene encodes CDR1 KGHDR and CDR2 SFDVKD. V was pared by 2 bases and J by 6 bases, with 3 bases of the junction left unmatched. The CDR3 length is 15 residues. The CDR3 is CATSDSGTGHEKLFF. The CDR3 DNA reads TGTGCCACCAGTGATTCCGGGACAGGGCATGAAAAACTGTTTTTT.

In its sample, this clonotype is large. As an off-target read in a library built for alpha chains, this beta chain has a frequency of little significance. The chain recombines TRBV27 with TRBJ1-2, with D tentatively TRBD1 (6 bases). The ends were cut back, 7 bases at V and 8 bases at J, with 20 bases in the middle. The CDR3 covers 14 residues. The germline V gene has CDR1 MNHEY and CDR2 SMNVEV (reference sequence). DNA for the CDR3: TGTGCCAGCAAAGGGGGAGGGTCTTCTTTAGGCTACACCTTC. Its protein is CASKGGGSSLGYTF.

In its sample, this clonotype was seen many times. This beta chain came through as a stray read in a library set up for alpha chains, and its size says little. The chain joins TRBV5-1 to TRBJ2-3; D might be TRBD2 (6 bases). The germline CDR1 and CDR2 sequences are SGHRS and YFSETQ. Trimming left V 0 bases short and J 0 bases short, with 11 bases between. This CDR3 comprises 16 residues. The CDR3 nucleotides are TGCGCCAGCAGCTTGGGTAGCGGCCCTAGCACAGATACGCAGTATTTT. It specifies CASSLGSGPSTDTQYF.

Concerning this clonotype itself: This beta chain is off target for a library built for alpha chains, so its abundance means little. CDR3 sequence reads: CASSSAPGSYNEQFF. CDR3 nucleotide sequence: TGTGCCAGCAGCTCCGCGCCCGGCTCCTACAATGAGCAGTTCTTC. The V gene is TRBV7-2, the J gene TRBJ2-1; D remains ambiguous. Trimming stripped 4 bases from V and 0 bases from J, with 10 bases between. This CDR3 is 15 amino acids long. Germline-derived CDR1 and CDR2 are SGHTA and FQGNSA.

This clonotype was observed at least ten times. This beta chain came through as a stray read in a library set up for alpha chains, and its size says little. The chain links TRBV7-2 to TRBJ2-1, with TRBD2 matching 11 bases. Losses at the gene ends were 7 bases for V and 8 bases for J; bases not matched to a gene: 13. The germline CDR1 and CDR2 sequences are SGHTA and FQGNSA. This CDR3 spans 16 amino acids. The CDR3 sequence is CASTFLTSGDFDEQFF. The CDR3 DNA sequence: TGTGCCAGCACCTTCTTGACTAGCGGGGATTTCGATGAGCAGTTCTTC.

This clonotype occurred many times. This beta chain is off target for a library built for alpha chains, so its abundance means little. The rearrangement joins TRBV6-2 or TRBV6-3 to TRBJ1-1, with D unresolved. The CDR3 sequence is 12 residues long. The V gene lost 2 bases and the J gene lost 11 bases, with 12 bases spanning the gap. The V gene's germline CDR1 is MNHEY and CDR2 SVGEGT. The CDR3 DNA reads as TGTGCCAGCAGTTACCGGGATCGAGGGGCTTTCTTT. This translates into CASSYRDRGAFF.

Ten or more counts support this clonotype. Because the library targeted alpha chains, this beta chain is an off-target read whose size means little. This chain joins TRBV2 and TRBJ2-2; 7 bases match TRBD2. The CDR3 is 14 amino acids. The junction had 8 bases not matched to a gene; V was cut back by 6 bases and J by 7 bases. Germline V gives CDR1 SNHLY, CDR2 FYNNEI. The CDR3 here is CASSASGGSGELFF. Written as DNA, the CDR3 is TGTGCCAGCAGCGCCTCGGGCGGGAGCGGGGAGCTGTTTTTT.

This clonotype was observed at least ten times. This beta chain was picked up by a library intended for alpha chains and is off target, so its count carries little meaning. The chain employs TRBV5-6 and TRBJ1-5; 9 bases line up with TRBD1. CDR1 is SGHDT and CDR2 is YYEEEE in the germline V gene. This CDR3 comprises 15 residues. V lost 0 bases to trimming and J lost 7 bases; unmatched junction nucleotides: 5. CDR3 sequence (DNA): TGTGCCAGCAGCTTGGCCGGGACAGGGAACCAGCCCCAGCATTTT. Its translation: CASSLAGTGNQPQHF.